These T cell receptor beta chains were read from a single sample in a study of human T cells and chemical hapten exposure. TCRdb analysed the RACE reads with MiXCR anew, one entry per CDR3 protein. The sample lists around 100,000 distinct CDR3 sequences, roughly 9.6% seen once, with roughly 3.5% in the top ten. Here the sequenced sample was whole blood, taken in connection with sensitization to the hapten diphenylcyclopropenone (DPC). These receptors were taken from a woman between 40 and 55 years old with alopecia areata. Some clones in this sample may be carry-over from other donors' samples. Each CDR3 is given with its conserved first and last residue. The D gene is left open where the match is weak. Not every row has a clone size; where given, it reads once, few, many or a size class.

abundance	v_gene	d_gene	j_gene	CDR3nt	CDR3aa
-	TRBV5-1	TRBD2	TRBJ2-2	TGCGCCAGCAGCCCCGGACTAGCGGGAGGGCCAGACACCGGGGAGCTGTTTTTT	CASSPGLAGGPDTGELFF
many	TRBV20-1	TRBD1	TRBJ1-2	TGCAGTGCTAGCGACGGACAGGACTATGGCTACACCTTC	CSASDGQDYGYTF
many	TRBV12-3/TRBV12-4	-	TRBJ2-2	TGTGCCAGCAGTAACGTGGGCGGAACCACCGGGGAGCTGTTTTTT	CASSNVGGTTGELFF
many	TRBV7-2	TRBD2	TRBJ2-1	TGTGCCAGCAGTGGACTAGCGGGAGAGCAGTTCTTC	CASSGLAGEQFF
many	TRBV19	TRBD2	TRBJ2-1	TGTGCCAGTAGTATAGGGGGACTAGCGGGAGCTTACAATGAGCAGTTCTTC	CASSIGGLAGAYNEQFF
-	TRBV4-1	-	TRBJ1-1	TGCGCCAGCAGCCAAGATTTTCCAGGCACTGAAGCTTTCTTT	CASSQDFPGTEAFF
-	TRBV12-3/TRBV12-4	TRBD1	TRBJ2-7	TGTGCCAGCAGGGGGACAGGAGAATCCTACGAGCAGTACTTC	CASRGTGESYEQYF
-	TRBV20-1	TRBD2	TRBJ2-2	TGCAGCTACCAAGGACTAGCGGGTGTATCCGGGGAGCTGTTTTTT	CSYQGLAGVSGELFF
many	TRBV2	TRBD2	TRBJ2-5	TGTGCCAGCAGTGAATCGCGGGGGGAACAAGAGACCCAGTACTTC	CASSESRGEQETQYF
many	TRBV6-1	-	TRBJ1-1	TGTGCCAGCAGTGATCGGTTTTCCGTTGGGGCTTTCTTT	CASSDRFSVGAFF
few	TRBV15	TRBD1	TRBJ2-5	TGTGCCACCAGCAGAGAGGGACAGGAAGAGACCCAGTACTTC	CATSREGQEETQYF
few	TRBV6-1	TRBD2	TRBJ2-1	TGTGCCAGCAGCGTAGCGGCCGGGGGGAGTTCCTACAATGAGCAGTTCTTC	CASSVAAGGSSYNEQFF
few	TRBV5-1	-	TRBJ1-6	TGCGCCAGCAGCTTCAGGGATTCACCCCTCCACTTT	CASSFRDSPLHF
-	TRBV12-3/TRBV12-4	TRBD1	TRBJ1-4	TGTGCCAGCACCACCCCGGGACAGCCGGTGGAAAAACTGTTTTTT	CASTTPGQPVEKLFF
many	TRBV7-2	-	TRBJ2-3	TGTGCCAGCACCGACTTCTTTAAAGATACGCAGTATTTT	CASTDFFKDTQYF
many	TRBV7-9	TRBD2	TRBJ2-7	TGTGCCAGCAGCAAAACCGGGACGCTAGCGGGAGAACCTCCTACTTCCTACGAGCAGTACTTC	CASSKTGTLAGEPPTSYEQYF
many	TRBV6-2/TRBV6-3	-	TRBJ2-4	TGTGCCAGCAGGGGAGACGTAGCCAAAAACATTCAGTACTTC	CASRGDVAKNIQYF
few	TRBV20-1	-	TRBJ2-3	TGCAGTGCTAGCATGGGGGGGGCAGGCACAGATACGCAGTATTTT	CSASMGGAGTDTQYF
many	TRBV28	TRBD1	TRBJ1-2	TGTGCCAGCAGTTTATTCTGGTTGGGACAGGGAGGGGGCTACACCTTC	CASSLFWLGQGGGYTF
few	TRBV5-1	-	TRBJ1-1	TGCGCCAGCAGCGTGGGCCAGAACACTGAAGCTTTCTTT	CASSVGQNTEAFF
many	TRBV19	-	TRBJ1-5	TGTGCCAGTAGTATGGGGGGAAGGATGGGTCAGCCCCAGCATTTT	CASSMGGRMGQPQHF
many	TRBV7-9	-	TRBJ1-2	TGTGCCAGCAGCCCACCGGGCCCCAAGTACACCTTC	CASSPPGPKYTF
few	TRBV30	TRBD1	TRBJ2-4	TGTGCCTGGAGTCCGCCGGACAGGGAATTTGACAAAAACATTCAGTACTTC	CAWSPPDREFDKNIQYF
-	TRBV27	TRBD2	TRBJ2-7	TGTGCCAGCAGGAGCAGGCGGGAGGACTCCTACGAGCAGTACTTC	CASRSRREDSYEQYF
many	TRBV24-1	TRBD1	TRBJ1-5	TGTGCCACCAGTGGAGGCCCCGGACAGGGGGCGAATAGCAATCAGCCCCAGCATTTT	CATSGGPGQGANSNQPQHF
-	TRBV5-6	-	TRBJ2-3	TGTGCCAGCACCTCCGGAGGAGATACGCAGTATTTT	CASTSGGDTQYF
-	TRBV5-4	-	TRBJ1-1	TGTGCCAGCAGCCCCCCCGGGACTGAAGCTTTCTTT	CASSPPGTEAFF
few	TRBV10-3	TRBD1	TRBJ2-4	TGTGCCATCAGTACAGGGGATGGCAAAAACATTCAGTACTTC	CAISTGDGKNIQYF
-	TRBV10-3	TRBD2	TRBJ2-3	TGTGCCATCAGTGGGGGGACTAGCGGGAGTTCTAGCACAGATACGCGGTATTTT	CAISGGTSGSSSTDTRYF
many	TRBV10-3	-	TRBJ2-7	TGTGCCATCAGTGGCTTAGTCGTGTCTCGGGACGAGCAGTACTTC	CAISGLVVSRDEQYF
many	TRBV7-7	-	TRBJ2-1	TGTGCTCACGGGCCCCGGGGCGATGAGCAGTTCTTC	CAHGPRGDEQFF
few	TRBV30	TRBD2	TRBJ2-5	TGTGCCTGGAGTGGCGGGGGGGCGGAGACCCAGTACTTC	CAWSGGGAETQYF
few	TRBV4-3	TRBD1	TRBJ2-1	TGCGCCAGCAGCCAGAGGACAGGCGTCTCCTACAATGAGCAGTTCTTC	CASSQRTGVSYNEQFF